This TCR beta chain was documented in a study of blood T cell repertoires in COVID-19. About the research overall: The origin of the acute and convalescent COVID-19 samples was the United States, Italy and Spain.

Source study methods: Nucleated cell counts were estimated from reference gene primer amplification. Libraries were prepared by immunoSEQ multiplex PCR; TCRdb keeps only in-frame clonotypes and omits some of them. Clone size and V and J calls were adopted from that table, with D and trimming inferred from the DNA. The sample consists of around 300,000 clones, 88% of them appearing once. This study enrolled people aged roughly 18 to 89 from 24 US geographic areas. This clone has just a few counts. CDR3 length: 17 residues. V lost 6 bases, J lost 0 bases, and 15 bases lay in between. Per germline, CDR1 MNHEY and CDR2 SMNVEV (reference sequence).

This receptor was obtained from a man in his thirties or forties who had recovered from COVID-19. Sequencing input: PBMCs or T cells enriched from blood (not recorded which). The rearrangement joins TRBV27 to TRBJ2-6, with D possibly being TRBD1 (6 bases). The CDR3 is CASRSFRGGSGANVLTF. The CDR3 DNA follows: TGTGCCAGCAGGTCATTCAGGGGTGGCTCTGGGGCCAACGTCCTGACTTTC.